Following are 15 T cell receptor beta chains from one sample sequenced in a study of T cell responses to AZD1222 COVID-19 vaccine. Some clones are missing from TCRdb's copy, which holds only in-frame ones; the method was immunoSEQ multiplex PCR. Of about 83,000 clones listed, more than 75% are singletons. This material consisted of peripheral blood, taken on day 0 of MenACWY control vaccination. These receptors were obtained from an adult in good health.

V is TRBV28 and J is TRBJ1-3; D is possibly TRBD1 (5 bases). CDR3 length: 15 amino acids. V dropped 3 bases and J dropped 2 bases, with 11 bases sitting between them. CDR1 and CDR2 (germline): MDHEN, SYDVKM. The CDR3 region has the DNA TGTGCCAGCAGTTTTCCCCCGGGGGCTGGAAACACCATATATTTT. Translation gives CASSFPPGAGNTIYF.

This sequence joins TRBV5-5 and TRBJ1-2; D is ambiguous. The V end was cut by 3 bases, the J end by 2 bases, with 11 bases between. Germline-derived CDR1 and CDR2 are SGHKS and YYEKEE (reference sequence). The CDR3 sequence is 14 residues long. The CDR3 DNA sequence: TGTGCCAGCAGCTCTCAATTTACGAACTATGGCTACACCTTC. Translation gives CASSSQFTNYGYTF.

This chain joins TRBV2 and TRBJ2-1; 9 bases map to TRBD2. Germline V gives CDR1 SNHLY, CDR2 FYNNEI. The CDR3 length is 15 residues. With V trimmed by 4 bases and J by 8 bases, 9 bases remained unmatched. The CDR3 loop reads CASSGGSGSPDEQFF. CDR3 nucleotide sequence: TGTGCCAGCAGTGGGGGTAGCGGGAGTCCCGATGAGCAGTTCTTC.

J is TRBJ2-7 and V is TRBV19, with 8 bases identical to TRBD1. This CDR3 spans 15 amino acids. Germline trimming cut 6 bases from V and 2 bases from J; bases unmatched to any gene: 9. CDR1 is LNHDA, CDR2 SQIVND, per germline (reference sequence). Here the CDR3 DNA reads TGTGCCAGTAGAACCGGGACAGGAGTTCCCTACGAGCAGTACTTC. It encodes CASRTGTGVPYEQYF.

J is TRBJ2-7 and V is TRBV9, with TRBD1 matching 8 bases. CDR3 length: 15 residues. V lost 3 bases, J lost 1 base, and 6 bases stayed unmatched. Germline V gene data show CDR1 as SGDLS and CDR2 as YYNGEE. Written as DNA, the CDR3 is TGTGCCAGCAGCGAGGGGACAGGCCTTTCCTACGAGCAGTACTTC. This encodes CASSEGTGLSYEQYF.

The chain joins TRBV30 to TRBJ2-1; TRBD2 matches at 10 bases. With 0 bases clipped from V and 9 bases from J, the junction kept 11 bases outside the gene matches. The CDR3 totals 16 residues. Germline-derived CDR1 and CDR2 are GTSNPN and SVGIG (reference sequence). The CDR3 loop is CAWSVLGAGGLVEQFF. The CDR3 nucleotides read TGTGCCTGGAGTGTACTAGGAGCGGGAGGGTTAGTTGAGCAGTTCTTC.

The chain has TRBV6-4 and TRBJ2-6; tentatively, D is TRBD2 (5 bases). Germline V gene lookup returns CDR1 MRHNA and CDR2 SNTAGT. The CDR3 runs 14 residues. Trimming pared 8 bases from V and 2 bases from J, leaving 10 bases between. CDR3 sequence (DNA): TGTGCCAGCCGCTCGGGGACTGGGGCCAACGTCCTGACTTTC. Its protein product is CASRSGTGANVLTF.

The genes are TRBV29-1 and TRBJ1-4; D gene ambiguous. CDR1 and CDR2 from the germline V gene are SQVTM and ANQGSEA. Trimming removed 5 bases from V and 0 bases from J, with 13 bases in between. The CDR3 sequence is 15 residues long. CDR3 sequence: CSVTGREATNEKLFF. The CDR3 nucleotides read TGCAGCGTTACCGGGAGAGAAGCAACTAATGAAAAACTGTTTTTT.

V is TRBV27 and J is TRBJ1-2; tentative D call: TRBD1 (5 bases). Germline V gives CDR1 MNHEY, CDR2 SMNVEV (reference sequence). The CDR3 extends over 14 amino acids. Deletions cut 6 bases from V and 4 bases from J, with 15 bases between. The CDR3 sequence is CASRAVGEGYGYTF. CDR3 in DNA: TGTGCCAGCAGGGCCGTGGGGGAGGGCTATGGCTACACCTTC.

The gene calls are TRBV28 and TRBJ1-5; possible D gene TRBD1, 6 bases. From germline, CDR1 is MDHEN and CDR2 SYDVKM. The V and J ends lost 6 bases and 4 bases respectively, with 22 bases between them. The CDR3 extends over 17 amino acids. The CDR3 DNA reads TGTGCCAGCAGCCCCCTCAGGGGCCCATCTCTTAATCAGCCCCAGCATTTT. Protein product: CASSPLRGPSLNQPQHF.

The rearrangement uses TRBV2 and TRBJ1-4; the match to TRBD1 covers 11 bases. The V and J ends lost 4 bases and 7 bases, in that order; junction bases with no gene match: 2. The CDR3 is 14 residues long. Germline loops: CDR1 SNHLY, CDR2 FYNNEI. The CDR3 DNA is TGTGCCAGCAGTGGGACAGGGGGCATTGAAAAACTGTTTTTT. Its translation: CASSGTGGIEKLFF. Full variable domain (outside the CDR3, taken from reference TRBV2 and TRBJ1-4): EPEVTQTPSHQVTQMGQEVILRCVPISNHLYFYWYRQILGQKVEFLVSFYNNEISEKSEIFDDQFSVERPDGSNFTLKIRSTKLEDSAMYFCASSGTGGIEKLFFGSGTQLSVL.

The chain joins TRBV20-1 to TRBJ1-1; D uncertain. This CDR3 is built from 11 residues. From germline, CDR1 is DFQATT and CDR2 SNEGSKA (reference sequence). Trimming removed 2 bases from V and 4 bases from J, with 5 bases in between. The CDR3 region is CSARYGTEAFF. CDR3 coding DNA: TGCAGTGCTAGATACGGCACTGAAGCTTTCTTT.

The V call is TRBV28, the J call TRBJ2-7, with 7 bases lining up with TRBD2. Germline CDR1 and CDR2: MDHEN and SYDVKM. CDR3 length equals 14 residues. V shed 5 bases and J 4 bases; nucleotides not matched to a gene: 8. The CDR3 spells CASSPPGTTYEQYF. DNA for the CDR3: TGTGCCAGCAGTCCCCCCGGGACTACTTACGAGCAGTACTTC.

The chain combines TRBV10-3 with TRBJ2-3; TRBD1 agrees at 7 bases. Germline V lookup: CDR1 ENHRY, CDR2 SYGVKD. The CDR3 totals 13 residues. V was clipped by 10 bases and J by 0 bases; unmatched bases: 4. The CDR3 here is CANQDRSTDTQYF. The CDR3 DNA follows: TGTGCCAACCAGGACAGGAGCACAGATACGCAGTATTTT.

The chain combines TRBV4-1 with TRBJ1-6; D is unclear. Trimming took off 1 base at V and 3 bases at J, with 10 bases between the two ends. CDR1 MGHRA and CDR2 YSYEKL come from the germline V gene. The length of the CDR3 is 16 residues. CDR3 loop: CASSQGEGNYNSPLHF. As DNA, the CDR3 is TGCGCCAGCAGCCAAGGGGAGGGAAACTATAATTCACCCCTCCACTTT.